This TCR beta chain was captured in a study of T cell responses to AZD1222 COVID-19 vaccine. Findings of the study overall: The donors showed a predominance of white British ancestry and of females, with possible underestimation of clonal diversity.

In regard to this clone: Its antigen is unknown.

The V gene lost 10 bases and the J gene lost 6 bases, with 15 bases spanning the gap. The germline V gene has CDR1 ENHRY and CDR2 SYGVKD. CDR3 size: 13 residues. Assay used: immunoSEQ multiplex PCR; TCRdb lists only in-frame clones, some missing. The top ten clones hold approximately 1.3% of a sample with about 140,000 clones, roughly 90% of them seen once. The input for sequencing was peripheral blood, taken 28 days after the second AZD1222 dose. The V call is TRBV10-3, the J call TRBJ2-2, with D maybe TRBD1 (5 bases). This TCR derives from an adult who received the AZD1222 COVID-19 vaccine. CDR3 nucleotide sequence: TGTGCCACCTACATCACAGGCTCCGGGGAGCTGTTTTTT. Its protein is CATYITGSGELFF.